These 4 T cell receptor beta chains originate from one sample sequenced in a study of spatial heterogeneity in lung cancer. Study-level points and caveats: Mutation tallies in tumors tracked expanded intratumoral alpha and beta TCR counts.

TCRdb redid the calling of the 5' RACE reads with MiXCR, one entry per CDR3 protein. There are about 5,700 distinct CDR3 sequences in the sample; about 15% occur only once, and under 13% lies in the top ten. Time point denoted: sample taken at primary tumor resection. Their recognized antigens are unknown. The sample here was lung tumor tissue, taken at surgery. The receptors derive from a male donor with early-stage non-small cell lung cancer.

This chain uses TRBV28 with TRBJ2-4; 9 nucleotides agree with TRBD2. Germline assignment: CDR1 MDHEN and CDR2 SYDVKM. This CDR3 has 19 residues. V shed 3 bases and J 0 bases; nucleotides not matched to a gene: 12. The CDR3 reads CASSFLSGGPLIAKNIQYF. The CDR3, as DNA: TGTGCCAGCAGTTTTCTTAGCGGGGGACCTCTTATAGCCAAAAACATTCAGTACTTC.

This CDR3 is CASSLSGARNNEQFF. CDR3 coding DNA: TGTGCCAGCAGCTTAAGTGGGGCGCGGAACAATGAGCAGTTCTTC. The chain is built from TRBV7-9 and TRBJ2-1; TRBD1 might be the D (5 bases). Germline V gives CDR1 SEHNR, CDR2 FQNEAQ (reference sequence). The CDR3 sequence is 15 residues long. V was trimmed by 2 bases and J by 5 bases, leaving 13 bases between them.

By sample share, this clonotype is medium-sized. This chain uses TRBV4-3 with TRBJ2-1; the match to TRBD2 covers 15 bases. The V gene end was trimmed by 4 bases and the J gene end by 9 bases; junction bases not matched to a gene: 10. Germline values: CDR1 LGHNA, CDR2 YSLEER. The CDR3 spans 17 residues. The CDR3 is CASSPTHRTSGGGEQFF. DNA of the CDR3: TGCGCCAGCAGCCCCACCCACCGGACTAGCGGGGGGGGTGAGCAGTTCTTC.

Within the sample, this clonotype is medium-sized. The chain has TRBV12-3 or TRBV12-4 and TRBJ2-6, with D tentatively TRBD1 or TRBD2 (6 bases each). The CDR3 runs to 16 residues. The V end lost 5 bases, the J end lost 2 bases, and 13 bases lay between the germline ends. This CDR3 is CASSGGGSAGANVLTF. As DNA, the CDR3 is TGTGCCAGCAGTGGAGGGGGTTCGGCTGGGGCCAACGTCCTGACTTTC.